This T cell receptor (beta chain) was obtained from a study of monozygotic twins with inflammatory bowel disease. Each CDR3 protein gets one entry in TCRdb, which reprocessed the 5' RACE reads and gives no DNA. Its table lists around 150,000 distinct CDR3 sequences. Germline V gene data show CDR1 as SGHAT and CDR2 as FQNNGV. The CDR3 spans 17 residues. Regarding this clonotype: The antigen remains unidentified.

General study points: Other individuals had fewer clonotypes in common with IBD patients than with healthy twins, especially with disease activity. A reduction in TCRbeta diversity (inverse Simpson) was seen in IBD patients relative to healthy co-twins.

Unsorted whole blood yielded the total RNA, with T cells left unselected. The clonotype originates from a human donor with ulcerative colitis or Crohn's disease, or a healthy co-twin of an affected twin (not recorded which). This rearrangement joins TRBV11-2 to TRBJ2-1; TCRdb names TRBD2, which stays unverified in the absence of DNA. Sequencing input: blood. The CDR3 sequence: CASSQGTSGRGHNEQFF.